This TCR beta chain was captured in a study of cytomegalovirus exposure and HLA in healthy donors. The PCR used 60 Vbeta and 13 Jbeta primers. Sequencing was performed with immunoSEQ multiplex PCR; in TCRdb, only in-frame clones are kept and a portion is missing. Of 150,000 to 200,000 clones listed, 84% are singletons. The CDR3 consists of 14 residues. Germline V gives CDR1 ENHRY, CDR2 SYGVKD. The V and J ends lost 10 bases and 0 bases, in that order; junction bases with no gene match: 6. The specimen sequenced was PBMCs. This TCR was recovered from a man aged 18 to 35 in good health and CMV-seronegative. V is TRBV10-3 and J is TRBJ1-3, with 7 bases aligning to TRBD1. CDR3 DNA sequence: TGTGCCAGCAGGACAGGTTACTCTGGAAACACCATATATTTT. Translated: CASRTGYSGNTIYF.